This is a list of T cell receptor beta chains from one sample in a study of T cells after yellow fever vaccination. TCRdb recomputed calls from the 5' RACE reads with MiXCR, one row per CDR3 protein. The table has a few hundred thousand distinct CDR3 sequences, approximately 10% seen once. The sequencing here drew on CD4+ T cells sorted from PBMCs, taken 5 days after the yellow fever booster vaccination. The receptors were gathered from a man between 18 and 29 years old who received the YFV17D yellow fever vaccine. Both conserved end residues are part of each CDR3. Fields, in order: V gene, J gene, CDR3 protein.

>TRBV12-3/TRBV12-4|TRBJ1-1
CASSLTRPSNTEAFF
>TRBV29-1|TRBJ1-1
CSVSTRTGVTEAFF
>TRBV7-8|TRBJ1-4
CASSSTGATNEKLFF
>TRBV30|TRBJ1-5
CAWSRGGVDQPQHF
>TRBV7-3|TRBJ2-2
CASSLTGTTGELFF
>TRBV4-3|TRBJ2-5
CASSPTTRSQTQYF
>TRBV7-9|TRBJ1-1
CASRQATEAFF
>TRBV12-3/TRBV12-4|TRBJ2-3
CASSLWGAASTDTQYF
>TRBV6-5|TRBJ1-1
CASSYKSGTGGEAFF
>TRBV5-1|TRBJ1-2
CASSLESGNYGYTF
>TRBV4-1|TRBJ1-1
CASSQTERRNTEAFF
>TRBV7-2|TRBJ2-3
CASSLGAGLASDTQYF
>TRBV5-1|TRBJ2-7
CASSDGGADDVRYF
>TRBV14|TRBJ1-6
CASSSRADSPLHF
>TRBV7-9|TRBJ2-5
CASSLASGGAGQTYQETQYF
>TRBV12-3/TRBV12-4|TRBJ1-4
CASSARNEKLFF
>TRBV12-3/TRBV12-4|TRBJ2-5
CASTTAEGETQYF
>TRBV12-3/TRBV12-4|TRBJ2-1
CASSPMTGGADNEQFF
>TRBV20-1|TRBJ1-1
CTVPGGTPEAFF
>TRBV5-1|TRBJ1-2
CASSLDREGGYTF
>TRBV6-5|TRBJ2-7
CASRRYLAGGPGEQYF
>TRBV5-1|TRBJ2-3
CASSLARVSDTQYF
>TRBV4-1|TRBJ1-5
CASSQDKPTGWGNQPQHF
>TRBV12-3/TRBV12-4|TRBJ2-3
CASRGVLGTDTQYF
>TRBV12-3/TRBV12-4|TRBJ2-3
CASTRTDTQYF
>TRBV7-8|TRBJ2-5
CASSFHLDSYQETQYF
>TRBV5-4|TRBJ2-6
CASSLGSGGANVLTF